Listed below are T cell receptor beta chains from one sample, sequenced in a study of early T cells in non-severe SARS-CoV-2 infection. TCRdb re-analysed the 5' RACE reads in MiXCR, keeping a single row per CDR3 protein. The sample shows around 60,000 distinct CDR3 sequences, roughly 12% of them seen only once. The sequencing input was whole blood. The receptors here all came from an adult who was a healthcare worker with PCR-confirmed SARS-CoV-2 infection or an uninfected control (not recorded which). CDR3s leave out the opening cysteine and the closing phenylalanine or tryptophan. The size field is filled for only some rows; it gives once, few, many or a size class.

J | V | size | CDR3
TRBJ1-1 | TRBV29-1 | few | SVPRQGERMNTEAF
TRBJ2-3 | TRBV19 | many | ASSPRGGRTDTQY
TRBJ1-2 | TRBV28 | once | ASSLTQGRYGYT
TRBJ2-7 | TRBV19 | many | ASSISGSSSYEQY
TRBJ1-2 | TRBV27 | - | ASSPGGIGYGYT
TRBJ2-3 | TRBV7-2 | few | ASSPGGAGDTQY
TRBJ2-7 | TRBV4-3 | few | ASSQADPLLIHEQY
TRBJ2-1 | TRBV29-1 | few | SVWTSRNNEQF
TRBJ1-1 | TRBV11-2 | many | ASSLDRRGTEAF
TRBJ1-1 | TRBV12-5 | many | ASGLVGRGRNTEAF
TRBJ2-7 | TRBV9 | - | ASSDGGEGTYEQY
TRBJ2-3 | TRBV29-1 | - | SVEDRGLASTDTQY
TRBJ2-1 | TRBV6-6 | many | ASSYVGNEQF
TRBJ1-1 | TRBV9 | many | ASSSRQNTEAF
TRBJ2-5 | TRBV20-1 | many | SASGPHQETQY
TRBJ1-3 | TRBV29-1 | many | SVDGQGRETIY
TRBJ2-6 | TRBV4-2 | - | ASRASGANVLT
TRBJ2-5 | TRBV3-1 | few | ASRKLVAEETQY
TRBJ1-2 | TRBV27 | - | ASSFGAETDGYT
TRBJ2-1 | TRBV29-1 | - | SVSKGTSGYNEQF
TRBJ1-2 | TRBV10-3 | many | AISESAGARGYT
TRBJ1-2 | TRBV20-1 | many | SALTGDRYGYT
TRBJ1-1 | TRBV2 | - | ASSEIGAFSTEAF
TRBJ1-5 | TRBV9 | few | ASSVGGGLQPQH
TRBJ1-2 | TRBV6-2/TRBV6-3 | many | ASSYSITGVDGYT
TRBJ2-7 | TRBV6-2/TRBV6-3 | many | ASSWLGSYEQY